The sequence of this T cell receptor beta chain was determined in a study of T cell responses to AZD1222 COVID-19 vaccine (dated by TCRdb to about 2021). Study-wide context: AZD1222 recipients with second doses at about 4 weeks or about 12 weeks were pooled, because spike-specific TCR depth and breadth did not differ between schedules. A total of over 230 trial participants underwent TCR sequencing, of whom some 210 received two doses of AZD1222 and some 26 received two doses of the MenACWY control vaccine. Enrollment into the trials was organized by age into subgroups of 18-55, 56-69 and 70-plus years, and those subgroups contained about 150, 27 and 61 TCR-sequenced participants, respectively.

V is reduced by 1 base and J by 6 bases, leaving a spacing of 4 bases between them. Spanning cysteine to phenylalanine, the CDR3 consists of 12 amino acids. Of the read, only the CDR3 DNA is kept; its 36 bases are in frame from base 1. CDR1 SGDLS and CDR2 YYNGEE were looked up in the germline V gene. Worth noting for this clone: Its antigen specificity is not known. No base quality values were provided; no much bigger clone lies one nucleotide off.

The sample's time point label, decoded: baseline before first vaccination. Samples from vaccinated people were obtained from the UK trials COV001 and COV002, which included a single-blind randomized controlled phase 2/3 trial of AZD1222 (ChAdOx1 nCoV-19) in healthy adults. For TCRbeta chain sequencing, PBMC samples from trial participants were taken at day 0 and at day 28 after the second dose. Findings and caveats that apply to the study as a whole: Conclusions about previously exposed vaccinees are limited, since just 5 or 6 AZD1222 recipients were seropositive for SARS-CoV-2 at baseline. Reportedly, almost half of the unique spike-specific TCRs recognized epitopes lying outside the regions that are mutated in the B.1.351 and B.1.1.7 variants. CD4 TCRs associated with the vaccine covered the entire spike protein, and the dominant responses were in regions 160-218 and 743-854. After two AZD1222 doses, both the breadth and the depth of spike-specific TCRs were significantly higher than at day 0 and than in MenACWY recipients. In the small 56-69-year group, the increase in depth fell short of significance, most likely because of low power. Participants were mostly white British, with more females than males. The authors suggested clonal diversity may have been underestimated. Because no samples from the day 14 peak response were available, repertoires could be characterized only after the peak T cell response.

The CDR3 regions of human TCRbeta chains were analyzed by immunosequencing. In the authors' own workflow: Repertoire TCRs were checked for matches against a reference library of SARS-CoV-2-specific TCRs that had been generated using the MIRA antigen-specificity platform. Breadth meant the fraction of unique TCRs that were SARS-CoV-2-associated, whereas depth meant the fraction of total T cells that were SARS-CoV-2-associated. Using the MIRA data, each spike-specific TCR was assigned both to the spike region to which the TCR was reactive and to a CD4 or CD8 class. Log10-transformed breadth and depth values were compared by one-way ANOVA with Sidak's multiple comparisons tests. Here the immuneACCESS table is served through TCRdb, limited to in-frame sequences with V and J called. Missing clones are a known gap in these copies; in checked studies unresolved V genes cover under half, and the rest lacks a known reason. D and trimming were read from the DNA, whereas the V and J calls and clone size are those reported in that table. For this sample there are roughly 170,000 clones; around 90% appear just once. Together, the top ten hold more than 0.4% of the sample.

This receptor was taken from an adult in good health. The material sequenced was peripheral blood, taken on day 0 of AZD1222 vaccination. This chain is built from TRBV9 and TRBJ2-2; the D gene remains uncertain. The CDR3 reads as follows: CASSVSAGELFF. The DNA sequence is given as TGTGCCAGCAGCGTAAGTGCCGGGGAGCTGTTTTTT. With all but the CDR3 taken from the reference TRBV9 and TRBJ2-2 genes, the full variable domain is: DSGVTQTPKHLITATGQRVTLRCSPRSGDLSVYWYQQSLDQGLQFLIQYYNGEERAKGNILERFSAQQFPDLHSELNLSSLELGDSALYFCASSVSAGELFFGEGSRLTVL.